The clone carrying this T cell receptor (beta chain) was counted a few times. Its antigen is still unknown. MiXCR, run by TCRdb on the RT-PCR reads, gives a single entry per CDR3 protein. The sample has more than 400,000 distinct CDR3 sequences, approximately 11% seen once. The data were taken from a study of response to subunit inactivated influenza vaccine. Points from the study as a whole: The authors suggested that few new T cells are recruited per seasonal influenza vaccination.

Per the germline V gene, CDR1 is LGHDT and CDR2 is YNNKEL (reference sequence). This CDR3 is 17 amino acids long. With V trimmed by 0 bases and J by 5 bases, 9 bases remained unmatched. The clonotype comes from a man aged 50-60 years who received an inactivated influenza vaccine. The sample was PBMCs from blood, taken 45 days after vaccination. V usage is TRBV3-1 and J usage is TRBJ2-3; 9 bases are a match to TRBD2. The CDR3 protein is CASSQELLAGAGDTQYF. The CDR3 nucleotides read TGTGCCAGCAGCCAAGAGTTGTTAGCGGGAGCTGGAGATACGCAGTATTTT.